The 30 T cell receptor beta chains given below trace back to one sample, sequenced in a study of T cell repertoires in cytomegalovirus infection. These TCRs are of unknown antigen specificity. TCRdb independently ran MiXCR on the reads; one entry per CDR3 protein. The profile shows 550,000 to 700,000 distinct CDR3 sequences, 40% of them singletons. The specimen comprised cultured PBMCs, sampled from culture after CMV antigen stimulation. The receptors were sampled from a human donor in good health (CMV status not recorded). Some clones in this sample may be carry-over from other donors' samples.

This chain connects TRBV2 to TRBJ1-4, with a tentative D call TRBD1 (6 bases). Looked up from germline, CDR1 is SNHLY and CDR2 is FYNNEI. Trimming cost V 4 bases and J 8 bases, with 17 bases left between them. The CDR3 runs to 15 residues. The CDR3 is CASSAIQGSGEKLFF. For the CDR3, the DNA is TGTGCCAGCAGTGCGATACAGGGTTCGGGCGAAAAACTGTTTTTT.

The chain couples TRBV19 to TRBJ2-3; 10 positions match TRBD2. CDR3 length equals 14 residues. The germline CDR1 and CDR2 sequences are LNHDA and SQIVND (reference sequence). V lost 5 bases, J lost 8 bases, and 7 bases stayed unmatched. The CDR3 region is CASSGEAGGGTQYF. The DNA of the CDR3 is TGTGCCAGTAGTGGAGAAGCGGGGGGGGGTACGCAGTATTTT.

The genes are TRBV5-6 and TRBJ2-7; D not certain. The germline gives CDR1 SGHDT, CDR2 YYEEEE. This CDR3 has 15 amino acids. V was trimmed by 0 bases and J by 4 bases, leaving 14 bases between them. As DNA, the CDR3 is TGTGCCAGCAGCTTGGCCCCGTTAGGGTCGTACGAGCAGTACTTC. It is translated as CASSLAPLGSYEQYF.

This chain joins TRBV30 and TRBJ1-4, with D uncertain. Germline V lookup: CDR1 GTSNPN, CDR2 SVGIG (reference sequence). There are 13 residues in the CDR3. With 2 bases removed from V and 5 bases from J, the gap between germline ends came to 9 bases. CDR3 residues: CAWSLSDNEKLFF. The CDR3 DNA reads TGTGCCTGGAGTTTATCGGACAATGAAAAACTGTTTTTT. Combining the CDR3 with reference TRBV30 and TRBJ1-4 gives the whole variable domain SQTIHQWPATLVQPVGSPLSLECTVEGTSNPNLYWYRQAAGRGLQLLFYSVGIGQISSEVPQNLSASRPQDRQFILSSKKLLLSDSGFYLCAWSLSDNEKLFFGSGTQLSVL.

The chain couples TRBV12-3 or TRBV12-4 to TRBJ1-2; the D gene is possibly TRBD1 (5 bases). CDR3 length: 14 amino acids. V dropped 6 bases and J dropped 3 bases, with 14 bases sitting between them. CDR3 sequence (DNA): TGTGCCAGCAGCTGGGGGGGACCATACTATGGCTACACCTTC. Translation gives CASSWGGPYYGYTF.

J is TRBJ1-3 and V is TRBV7-9, with TRBD1 matching over 10 bases. With V trimmed by 5 bases and J by 3 bases, 10 bases remained unmatched. The length of the CDR3 is 17 residues. The germline gives CDR1 SEHNR, CDR2 FQNEAQ (reference sequence). The CDR3 DNA follows: TGTGCCAGCAGCCCTACCAGACAGGGGGCAGGTGGAAACACCATATATTTT. Its translation is CASSPTRQGAGGNTIYF.

A few counts support this clonotype. This chain connects TRBV7-2 to TRBJ2-1; D is unclear. The ends were cut back, 0 bases at V and 5 bases at J, with 8 bases in the middle. CDR1 is SGHTA, CDR2 FQGNSA, per germline. The CDR3 length is 14 residues. The CDR3 loop reads CASSLAGSDNEQFF. Here the CDR3 DNA reads TGTGCCAGCAGCTTAGCCGGCTCGGACAATGAGCAGTTCTTC.

This clonotype has just a few counts. The V gene is TRBV2, the J gene TRBJ1-3; D ambiguous. The CDR3 has 13 amino acids. Germline V CDR1 and CDR2: SNHLY, FYNNEI. The V end was cut by 3 bases, the J end by 4 bases, with 7 bases between. The CDR3 region has the DNA TGTGCCAGCAGTGACCAGCCGGGAAACACCATATATTTT. Residues: CASSDQPGNTIYF.

This clonotype appeared a few times. The chain joins TRBV7-2 to TRBJ2-7, with D perhaps given as TRBD1 or TRBD2 (5 bases each). The CDR3 is 15 residues long. CDR1 is SGHTA, CDR2 FQGNSA, per germline. V shed 6 bases and J shed 1 base, with 16 bases lying between them. The CDR3 spells CASRLTGTVSYEQYF. CDR3 nucleotide sequence: TGTGCCAGCAGATTAACCGGGACCGTGTCCTACGAGCAGTACTTC. The full variable domain, with the rest looked up from reference TRBV7-2 and TRBJ2-7, is GAGVSQSPSNKVTEKGKDVELRCDPISGHTALYWYRQSLGQGLEFLIYFQGNSAPDKSGLPSDRFSAERTGGSVSTLTIQRTQQEDSAVYLCASRLTGTVSYEQYFGPGTRLTVT.

This clonotype was detected once. The gene calls are TRBV12-3 or TRBV12-4 and TRBJ2-5; 9 bases align to TRBD1. This CDR3 has 15 amino acids. V was pared by 5 bases and J by 2 bases, with 6 bases of the junction left unmatched. CDR3 DNA: TGTGCCAGCAGTAACCGGGACAGGGCTCAAGAGACCCAGTACTTC. This gives the protein CASSNRDRAQETQYF.

This clonotype came up many times. The CDR3 sequence: CASSLRGLAGYEQYF. CDR3 nucleotides: TGTGCCAGCAGCTTAAGGGGACTCGCAGGATACGAGCAGTACTTC. V usage is TRBV7-2 and J usage is TRBJ2-7; the D gene is possibly TRBD2 (6 bases). This CDR3 contains 15 residues. Trimming cost V 2 bases and J 4 bases, with 15 bases left between them. The germline V gene encodes CDR1 SGHTA and CDR2 FQGNSA.

This clonotype turned up a few times. The rearrangement links TRBV6-1 to TRBJ1-2; unclear D gene. The CDR3 spans 14 residues. The germline V and J ends were trimmed by 1 base and 8 bases, with 14 bases remaining between them. The germline CDR1 and CDR2 sequences are MNHNS and SASEGT. The CDR3 DNA reads TGTGCCAGCAGTGAAGGTCGGGGTCGTTGGGGCTACACCTTC. This gives the protein CASSEGRGRWGYTF.

For the CDR3, the DNA is TGTGCCAGCAGCTTAGTCCGCACTAATGAAAAACTGTTTTTT. Its translation: CASSLVRTNEKLFF. V and J are TRBV7-8 and TRBJ1-4, with D unclear. Trimming cost V 1 base and J 2 bases, with 5 bases left between them. The CDR3 contains 14 residues. Germline CDR1 reads SGHVS; CDR2 reads FQNEAQ. The variable domain in full, completed from reference TRBV7-8 and TRBJ1-4, reads GAGVSQSPRYKVAKRGQDVALRCDPISGHVSLFWYQQALGQGPEFLTYFQNEAQLDKSGLPSDRFFAERPEGSVSTLKIQRTQQEDSAVYLCASSLVRTNEKLFFGSGTQLSVL.

This clonotype was found a few times. The rearrangement links TRBV12-3 or TRBV12-4 to TRBJ2-7; D is unresolved. The CDR3 runs 13 residues. Deletions cut 3 bases from V and 3 bases from J, with 9 bases between. In nucleotides, the CDR3 is TGTGCCAGCAGTTTTGGGCTGAGCTACGAGCAGTACTTC. Amino acids: CASSFGLSYEQYF.

Only a few counts were recorded for this clonotype. The gene calls are TRBV6-1 and TRBJ2-7, with D tentatively TRBD1 (5 bases). The CDR3 spans 15 residues. Germline V gene data show CDR1 as MNHNS and CDR2 as SASEGT. Trimming pared 2 bases from V and 2 bases from J, leaving 13 bases between. This chain's CDR3 is CASSERGRAAYEQYF. CDR3 in DNA: TGTGCCAGCAGTGAAAGGGGAAGGGCTGCCTACGAGCAGTACTTC.

This clonotype was seen only a few times. The gene calls are TRBV11-2 and TRBJ2-7; 10 bases match TRBD2. This CDR3 contains 14 residues. CDR1 is SGHAT and CDR2 is FQNNGV in the germline V gene. With 5 bases clipped from V and 6 bases from J, the junction kept 7 bases outside the gene matches. Written as DNA, the CDR3 is TGTGCCAGCAGCCCGGCGGGACTAGCGTTCGAGCAGTACTTC. Its translation: CASSPAGLAFEQYF. The whole variable domain, remainder taken from reference TRBV11-2 and TRBJ2-7, is EAGVAQSPRYKIIEKRQSVAFWCNPISGHATLYWYQQILGQGPKLLIQFQNNGVVDDSQLPKDRFSAERLKGVDSTLKIQPAKLEDSAVYLCASSPAGLAFEQYFGPGTRLTVT.

This clonotype was observed a single time. The gene calls are TRBV7-9 and TRBJ1-4; D ambiguous. V lost 6 bases to trimming and J lost 0 bases, with 11 bases between them. CDR3 length: 15 amino acids. Germline V gene data show CDR1 as SEHNR and CDR2 as FQNEAQ (reference sequence). CDR3 nucleotides: TGTGCCAGCAGTTCCCACGGAGCAACTAATGAAAAACTGTTTTTT. Its protein is CASSSHGATNEKLFF.

This clonotype was seen a few times. The V gene is TRBV5-6, the J gene TRBJ2-1; no clear D. The length of the CDR3 is 17 residues. Germline V gene data show CDR1 as SGHDT and CDR2 as YYEEEE. V was trimmed by 0 bases and J by 2 bases, leaving 15 bases between them. CDR3 sequence: CASSLVTWADPYNEQFF. CDR3 coding DNA: TGTGCCAGCAGCTTGGTCACTTGGGCGGATCCCTACAATGAGCAGTTCTTC.

This chain joins TRBV19 and TRBJ2-7; 14 bases are a match to TRBD2. Trimming took 2 bases from V and 6 from J; bases not matched to a gene: 3. This CDR3 contains 15 residues. CDR1 is LNHDA, CDR2 SQIVND, per germline (reference sequence). Here the CDR3 reads CASSISGLAGAEQYF. Here the CDR3 DNA reads TGTGCCAGTAGTATATCGGGACTAGCGGGAGCCGAGCAGTACTTC.

This clonotype was picked up a small number of times. The chain recombines TRBV28 with TRBJ2-1; 9 bases match TRBD1. Trimming took 7 bases from V and 7 from J; bases not matched to a gene: 8. The germline CDR1 and CDR2 sequences are MDHEN and SYDVKM. This CDR3 spans 14 amino acids. This CDR3 is CASIPGQGMNEQFF. Written as DNA, the CDR3 is TGTGCCAGCATTCCGGGACAGGGTATGAATGAGCAGTTCTTC.

This clonotype was seen a few times. The chain links TRBV6-2 or TRBV6-3 to TRBJ2-1, with TRBD2 matching over 9 bases. With 10 bases clipped from V and 1 base from J, the junction kept 26 bases outside the gene matches. Germline V lookup: CDR1 MNHEY, CDR2 SVGEGT. This CDR3 contains 21 residues. CDR3 amino acids: CATHPVVGSGRSGGSYNEQFF. CDR3 coding DNA: TGTGCCACCCATCCGGTCGTCGGGAGCGGGAGGTCCGGGGGATCCTACAATGAGCAGTTCTTC.

The sample holds many counts of this clonotype. V gene TRBV7-2 combines with J gene TRBJ2-3; D possibly uses TRBD1 or TRBD2 (5 bases each). Trimming took off 1 base at V and 2 bases at J, with 13 bases between the two ends. The length of the CDR3 is 16 residues. The V gene's germline CDR1 is SGHTA and CDR2 FQGNSA. CDR3 in amino acids: CASSLVGGVHTDTQYF. The CDR3 region has the DNA TGTGCCAGCAGCTTAGTTGGGGGAGTGCACACAGATACGCAGTATTTT.

The chain is built from TRBV19 and TRBJ1-2; 8 nucleotides align to TRBD1. Germline lookup yields CDR1 LNHDA and CDR2 SQIVND (reference sequence). CDR3 length: 11 residues. V dropped 10 bases and J dropped 8; count of bases not matched to a gene: 6. For the CDR3, the DNA is TGTGCCATCGGACAGGGACGCGGCTACACCTTC. Amino acid sequence: CAIGQGRGYTF.

This clonotype was seen a single time. The chain joins TRBV7-8 to TRBJ2-2, with D perhaps being TRBD1 or TRBD2 (5 bases each). CDR1 SGHVS and CDR2 FQNEAQ come from the germline V gene. The ends were cut back, 6 bases at V and 4 bases at J, with 9 bases in the middle. The CDR3 has 13 residues. The CDR3 DNA follows: TGTGCCAGCAGGCTGGGGGTCACCGGGGAGCTGTTTTTT. Translating gives CASRLGVTGELFF.

The rearrangement uses TRBV7-8 and TRBJ1-1; D might be TRBD1 (6 bases). CDR3 size: 12 residues. Germline V CDR1 and CDR2: SGHVS, FQNEAQ. Deletions cut 4 bases from V and 7 bases from J, with 10 bases between. For the CDR3, the DNA is TGTGCCAGCAGCTCTAGGGGGGTTGAAGCTTTCTTT. It specifies CASSSRGVEAFF.

V gene TRBV20-1 combines with J gene TRBJ2-3; a possible D gene is TRBD2 (6 bases). Germline assignment: CDR1 DFQATT and CDR2 SNEGSKA (reference sequence). Trimming cost V 0 bases and J 2 bases, with 21 bases left between them. The CDR3 totals 18 residues. CDR3 sequence reads: CSARDPLLGGTLTDTQYF. In DNA, the CDR3 is TGCAGTGCTAGAGATCCCTTATTAGGAGGGACTCTCACAGATACGCAGTATTTT.

This clonotype was seen a handful of times. In DNA form, the CDR3 reads TGCAGTGCTGGACCTGGGAGCTCCTATAATTCACCCCTCCACTTT. Translating gives CSAGPGSSYNSPLHF. The chain uses TRBV20-1 and TRBJ1-6; D not resolved. V was clipped by 5 bases and J by 0 bases, with 11 bases between them. The CDR3 is 15 residues long. Germline CDR1 is DFQATT and CDR2 is SNEGSKA (reference sequence).

There are a few counts of this clonotype. This sequence joins TRBV7-2 and TRBJ2-3; TRBD2 matches 10 bases. The germline V gene has CDR1 SGHTA and CDR2 FQGNSA. The trim removed 5 bases at V and 7 bases at J, leaving 9 bases unmatched. CDR3 length equals 15 residues. The CDR3 reads CASSIQRGGRNTQYF. The CDR3 DNA sequence: TGTGCCAGCAGCATCCAGCGGGGGGGCCGGAATACGCAGTATTTT.

This clonotype was observed a few times. CDR3 in amino acids: CASSPSGGIEKLFF. The DNA of the CDR3 is TGTGCCAGCAGCCCATCCGGGGGTATTGAAAAACTGTTTTTT. V gene TRBV7-9 combines with J gene TRBJ1-4, with D possibly being TRBD1 (5 bases). Germline CDR1 SEHNR, CDR2 FQNEAQ (reference sequence). CDR3 length: 14 residues. With 5 bases removed from V and 7 bases from J, the gap between germline ends came to 14 bases.

The rearrangement joins TRBV6-1 to TRBJ2-5, with 7 bases identical to TRBD2. The ends lost 4 bases at V and 5 bases at J; junction bases unmatched: 10. CDR3 length: 15 residues. The germline gives CDR1 MNHNS, CDR2 SASEGT. The CDR3 region has the DNA TGTGCCAGCAGTGCGAACGCGGGAGTCCGGGAGACCCAGTACTTC. Translated: CASSANAGVRETQYF.